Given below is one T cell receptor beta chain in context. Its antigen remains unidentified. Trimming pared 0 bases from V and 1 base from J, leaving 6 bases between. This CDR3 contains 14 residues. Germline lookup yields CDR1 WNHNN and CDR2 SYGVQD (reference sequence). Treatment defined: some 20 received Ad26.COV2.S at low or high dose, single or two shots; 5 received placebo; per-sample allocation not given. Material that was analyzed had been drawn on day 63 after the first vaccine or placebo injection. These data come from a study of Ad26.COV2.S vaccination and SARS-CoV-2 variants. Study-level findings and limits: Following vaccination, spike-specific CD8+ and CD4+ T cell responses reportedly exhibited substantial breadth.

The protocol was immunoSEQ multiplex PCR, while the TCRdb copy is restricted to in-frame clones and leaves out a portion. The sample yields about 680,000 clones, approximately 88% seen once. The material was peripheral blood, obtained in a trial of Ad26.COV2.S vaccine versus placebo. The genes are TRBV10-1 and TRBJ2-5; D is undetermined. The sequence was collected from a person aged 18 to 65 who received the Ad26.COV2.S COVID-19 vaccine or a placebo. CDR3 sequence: CASSESNAQETQYF. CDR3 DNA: TGCGCCAGCAGTGAGTCTAACGCCCAAGAGACCCAGTACTTC.